Below, 23 T cell receptor beta chains from the same sample are listed, as sequenced in a study of CD8+ T cells in alopecia areata. As the sequencing template, cDNA was produced by extracting RNA and reverse transcribing it. The data were produced by immunoSEQ multiplex PCR, yet TCRdb's version contains in-frame clones alone and is incomplete. In the table there are about 180,000 clones, over 50% of which are singletons. Sequences were derived from CD4+ T cells sorted from blood, sampled at week 0. Receptors originate from a human donor with alopecia areata.

This clone has a handful of counts. The V gene is TRBV10-3, the J gene TRBJ2-3; a possible D gene is TRBD2 (7 bases). The CDR3 is 13 amino acids. In germline, CDR1 is ENHRY, CDR2 SYGVKD. Trimming took 4 bases from V and 4 from J, leaving 9 bases between them. The CDR3 reads CAISGGGPDTQYF. DNA of the CDR3: TGTGCCATCAGTGGGGGGGGCCCAGATACGCAGTATTTT.

This clone has just a few counts. This chain uses TRBV29-1 with TRBJ2-3; D is possibly TRBD1 or TRBD2 (5 bases each). Germline assignment: CDR1 SQVTM and CDR2 ANQGSEA. The CDR3 sequence is 13 residues long. Trimming cost V 7 bases and J 4 bases, with 15 bases left between them. The chain's CDR3 is CSARRDEADTQYF. The CDR3 DNA reads as TGCAGCGCCCGAAGGGACGAAGCAGATACGCAGTATTTT.

The J gene is TRBJ1-1, the V gene TRBV19, with D perhaps matching TRBD1 (5 bases). The CDR3 spans 13 residues. The V and J ends lost 10 bases and 8 bases respectively, with 20 bases between them. From germline, CDR1 is LNHDA and CDR2 SQIVND (reference sequence). CDR3 protein: CATLSYDSLEAFF. CDR3 nucleotides: TGTGCCACCCTCTCATATGACAGCCTAGAAGCTTTCTTT.

The chain combines TRBV18 with TRBJ2-4, with D hard to call. CDR1 and CDR2 (germline): KGHSH, LQKENI. This CDR3 comprises 14 residues. Trimming pared 4 bases from V and 0 bases from J, leaving 7 bases between. The CDR3 DNA follows: TGTGCCAGCTCACTTCGACTAGCCAAAAACATTCAGTACTTC. It is translated as CASSLRLAKNIQYF.

This clone was seen just once. The genes are TRBV30 and TRBJ1-5, with 8 bases matching TRBD1. V shed 2 bases and J 4 bases; nucleotides not matched to a gene: 7. The germline V gene encodes CDR1 GTSNPN and CDR2 SVGIG (reference sequence). This CDR3 is 15 amino acids long. CDR3 DNA sequence: TGTGCCTGGAGTTGGACAGGGACGTTGAATCAGCCCCAGCATTTT. Translated: CAWSWTGTLNQPQHF.

The chain is built from TRBV9 and TRBJ2-1; 7 bases map to TRBD2. V was pared by 3 bases and J by 9 bases, with 6 bases of the junction left unmatched. Germline assignment: CDR1 SGDLS and CDR2 YYNGEE. This CDR3 spans 13 amino acids. CDR3 sequence reads: CASSGGRGGEQFF. Here the CDR3 DNA reads TGTGCCAGCAGCGGTGGTCGCGGGGGTGAGCAGTTCTTC.

This clone was picked up a small number of times. This chain links TRBV6-6 with TRBJ2-2; possible D gene TRBD2, 5 bases. The CDR3 totals 12 residues. Germline V lookup: CDR1 MNHNY, CDR2 SVGAGI (reference sequence). Trimming cost V 7 bases and J 7 bases, with 10 bases left between them. The CDR3: CASTYEGGELFF. The CDR3 DNA is TGTGCCAGCACCTACGAGGGCGGGGAGCTGTTTTTT.

The V gene is TRBV5-1, the J gene TRBJ1-2, with TRBD1 identical over 9 bases. This CDR3 is built from 15 residues. Looked up from germline, CDR1 is SGHRS and CDR2 is YFSETQ. Trimming cost V 4 bases and J 4 bases; bases outside gene matches: 8. Here the CDR3 DNA reads TGCGCCAGCAGCCAAAAGACAGGGGGGACCTATGGCTACACCTTC. Protein: CASSQKTGGTYGYTF.

The gene calls are TRBV29-1 and TRBJ1-5; D gene ambiguous. This CDR3 comprises 13 residues. The ends were cut back, 7 bases at V and 5 bases at J, with 15 bases in the middle. Per germline, CDR1 SQVTM and CDR2 ANQGSEA. CDR3 region: CSGGSGTDQPQHF. DNA for the CDR3: TGCAGCGGGGGTTCGGGTACGGATCAGCCCCAGCATTTT.

This clone was recorded a few times. The chain couples TRBV7-6 to TRBJ2-3; 7 bases are shared with TRBD1. CDR3 length equals 15 residues. The junction had 6 bases not matched to a gene; V was cut back by 6 bases and J by 0 bases. CDR1 is SGHVS and CDR2 is FNYEAQ in the germline V gene. The CDR3 DNA reads TGTGCCAGCAGACCCATCAGGGGGAGCACAGATACGCAGTATTTT. It translates to CASRPIRGSTDTQYF.

Remarks on this clone: This CDR3 fails to terminate in the conserved phenylalanine or tryptophan, so it likely reflects a read error. The chain employs TRBV25-1 and TRBJ1-6; no definite D call. The CDR3 is 14 amino acids. Germline CDR1 and CDR2: MGHDK and SYGVNS. Trimming stripped 7 bases from V and 4 bases from J, with 11 bases between. The chain's CDR3 is CASKEGWYNSPLHL. The CDR3 nucleotides read TGTGCCAGCAAAGAAGGGTGGTATAATTCACCCCTCCACCTT.

The chain combines TRBV30 with TRBJ2-5; D is possibly TRBD1 (6 bases). V lost 0 bases to trimming and J lost 4 bases, with 12 bases between them. This CDR3 comprises 14 residues. Germline V gives CDR1 GTSNPN, CDR2 SVGIG (reference sequence). CDR3 bases: TGTGCCTGGAGTGTACCGGACAGCCCAGAGACCCAGTACTTC. Protein sequence: CAWSVPDSPETQYF.

This chain links TRBV30 with TRBJ1-1; D is unclear. CDR3 length: 15 residues. The germline V and J ends were trimmed by 0 bases and 2 bases, with 13 bases remaining between them. The V gene's germline CDR1 is GTSNPN and CDR2 SVGIG (reference sequence). This chain's CDR3 is CAWSVRGIKNTEAFF. CDR3 in DNA: TGTGCCTGGAGTGTACGGGGAATCAAAAACACTGAAGCTTTCTTT.

The chain uses TRBV30 and TRBJ1-1, with a possible D match to TRBD1 (5 bases). V lost 1 base to trimming and J lost 4 bases, with 13 bases between them. The germline CDR1 and CDR2 sequences are GTSNPN and SVGIG (reference sequence). The CDR3 extends over 14 amino acids. This CDR3 reads CAWSGDPWGTEAFF. CDR3 DNA: TGTGCCTGGAGTGGGGACCCCTGGGGCACTGAAGCTTTCTTT.

V and J are TRBV7-9 and TRBJ2-3; D gene unclear. The CDR3 is 18 amino acids. V shed 5 bases and J shed 2 bases, with 23 bases lying between them. Per the germline V gene, CDR1 is SEHNR and CDR2 is FQNEAQ (reference sequence). DNA of the CDR3: TGTGCCAGCAGCCCCTGGAAGAGTTCAATACGACTCACAGATACGCAGTATTTT. Translated: CASSPWKSSIRLTDTQYF.

In its sample, this clone was seen a few times. The chain employs TRBV7-2 and TRBJ1-2; D possibly corresponds to TRBD1 (5 bases). The CDR3 spans 13 residues. Germline V lookup: CDR1 SGHTA, CDR2 FQGNSA. With 7 bases removed from V and 4 bases from J, the gap between germline ends came to 13 bases. CDR3 nucleotide sequence: TGTGCCAGCACAGTGGCGACAGCCTATGGCTACACCTTC. Amino acid sequence: CASTVATAYGYTF.

This sequence joins TRBV9 and TRBJ2-3, with D perhaps matching TRBD1 (6 bases). Per germline, CDR1 SGDLS and CDR2 YYNGEE. The V end lost 0 bases, the J end lost 0 bases, and 8 bases lay between the germline ends. The CDR3 runs 15 residues. The CDR3 region has the DNA TGTGCCAGCAGCGTAGGACAGGAGAGCACAGATACGCAGTATTTT. Its translation: CASSVGQESTDTQYF.

The chain uses TRBV11-2 and TRBJ1-6; TRBD1 is a possible D gene (6 bases). This CDR3 spans 17 amino acids. CDR1 is SGHAT, CDR2 FQNNGV, per germline. Trimming pared 5 bases from V and 7 bases from J, leaving 21 bases between. CDR3 nucleotides: TGTGCCAGCAGCCCAGGCGGTGGTAGGGGGGGGAATTCACCCCTCCACTTT. Translating gives CASSPGGGRGGNSPLHF.

This clone has just a few counts. The V and J genes are TRBV6-5 and TRBJ1-2; 7 nucleotides align to TRBD1. This CDR3 is 13 amino acids long. Germline CDR1 and CDR2: MNHEY and SVGAGI. Trimming cost V 0 bases and J 9 bases; bases outside gene matches: 4. The CDR3 loop is CASSYSEGASYTF. As DNA, the CDR3 is TGTGCCAGCAGTTACTCAGAGGGGGCTAGCTACACCTTC.

The V call is TRBV23-1, the J call TRBJ1-5; D remains unclear. TRBV23-1 is treated as an ORF (open reading frame) with a function not yet certain. CDR3 length equals 16 residues. The V end was cut by 0 bases, the J end by 1 base, with 10 bases between. The chain's CDR3 is CASSQSGTLSNQPQHF. Written as DNA, the CDR3 is TGCGCCAGCAGTCAATCCGGCACGTTAAGCAATCAGCCCCAGCATTTT.

This clone was found a few times. The chain links TRBV30 to TRBJ1-5; D possibly corresponds to TRBD1 (6 bases). Germline V gives CDR1 GTSNPN, CDR2 SVGIG (reference sequence). Trimming pared 0 bases from V and 6 bases from J, leaving 9 bases between. CDR3 length: 13 residues. The CDR3 coding sequence is TGTGCCTGGAGTGTACAGGGTGTTCAGCCCCAGCATTTT. Protein sequence: CAWSVQGVQPQHF.

V and J are TRBV4-2 and TRBJ1-5; D unclear. The germline CDR1 and CDR2 sequences are LGHNA and YNFKEQ. Trimming stripped 1 base from V and 3 bases from J, with 4 bases between. The CDR3 has 13 amino acids. The CDR3 DNA reads TGTGCCAGCAGCCAAGGCCACAATCAGCCCCAGCATTTT. It yields the protein CASSQGHNQPQHF.

The chain combines TRBV2 with TRBJ2-1, with D perhaps TRBD1 or TRBD2 (5 bases each). Germline V gives CDR1 SNHLY, CDR2 FYNNEI. The CDR3 is 13 amino acids. The V gene lost 5 bases and the J gene lost 4 bases, with 9 bases spanning the gap. The DNA of the CDR3 is TGTGCCAGCAGTCAGGGACGGTACAATGAGCAGTTCTTC. It translates to CASSQGRYNEQFF. Together with reference TRBV2 and TRBJ2-1, the CDR3 gives the full variable domain: EPEVTQTPSHQVTQMGQEVILRCVPISNHLYFYWYRQILGQKVEFLVSFYNNEISEKSEIFDDQFSVERPDGSNFTLKIRSTKLEDSAMYFCASSQGRYNEQFFGPGTRLTVL.